The sample holds a few counts of the clone carrying this TCR beta chain. Its antigen is currently unknown. This record belongs to a study of identical twins. The CDR3 loop spans 16 amino acids. Germline V gives CDR1 SNHLY, CDR2 FYNNEI. V lost 3 bases, J lost 2 bases, and 14 bases lay in between. The cDNA had a unique molecular identifier and a template-switch universal primer site. MiXCR, run by TCRdb on the 5' RACE reads, gives a single entry per CDR3 protein. Among approximately 680,000 distinct CDR3 sequences listed, around 7.5% were seen once. Study-level results: Analyses of zero insertions could be partly confounded by invariant MAIT and iNKT cells.

These records were also assigned to another study, of yellow fever vaccine responses in identical twins.

The rearrangement links TRBV2 to TRBJ1-5; D is perhaps TRBD1 (6 bases). The sequenced material came from PBMCs. This clonotype was sampled from a woman aged 18-29 years in good health. CDR3 residues: CASSEVGGAGNQPQHF. CDR3 sequence (DNA): TGTGCCAGCAGTGAGGTAGGGGGGGCTGGCAATCAGCCCCAGCATTTT. The whole variable domain, remainder taken from reference TRBV2 and TRBJ1-5, is EPEVTQTPSHQVTQMGQEVILRCVPISNHLYFYWYRQILGQKVEFLVSFYNNEISEKSEIFDDQFSVERPDGSNFTLKIRSTKLEDSAMYFCASSEVGGAGNQPQHFGDGTRLSIL.